What follows is one T cell receptor (beta chain) and its context. The antigen is not known. Included hyperthyroidism patients were aged 18 to 65 and newly diagnosed (under 2 months' duration). With 5 bases clipped from V and 4 bases from J, the junction kept 7 bases outside the gene matches. The CDR3 loop spans 13 amino acids. The germline V gene encodes CDR1 DFQATT and CDR2 SNEGSKA (reference sequence). This specimen belongs to a study of Graves' ophthalmopathy and Graves' hyperthyroidism. Notes on the study in general: From stable hyperthyroidism, ophthalmopathy was separated by a 13-signature model with 85% to 90% sensitivity and less than 82% specificity. In predicting ophthalmopathy progression, the model reached 70.59% sensitivity and 72% to 85% specificity.

Amplification from RNA transcripts yielded the TCR beta CDR3 regions. In the first round, RT-PCR was carried out with HTBI primers, and a multiplex PCR formed the second round. TCRdb passed the multiplex PCR reads through MiXCR, listing each CDR3 protein once. The sample includes over a million distinct CDR3 sequences, about 36% of them seen just once. This sequence joins TRBV20-1 and TRBJ2-7, with 8 nucleotides matching TRBD1. This TCR was sampled from an adult man with Graves' hyperthyroidism. Material: peripheral blood or thyroid tissue (not recorded which). The DNA of the CDR3 is TGCAGTGCTGAGGACAGGGTCCTATACGAGCAGTACTTC. This sequence encodes CSAEDRVLYEQYF.